Following are 9 T cell receptor beta chains from one sample sequenced in a study of blood T cell repertoires in COVID-19. Assay used: immunoSEQ multiplex PCR; TCRdb lists only in-frame clones, some missing. The profile shows roughly 160,000 clones, approximately 88% of them singletons. The sequencing sample was made of peripheral blood. Every receptor here comes from a woman aged 55-70 years with acute or convalescent COVID-19.

In DNA, the CDR3 is TGCGCCAGCAGCTTGGTGGCGGGGGGGCCCGAGCAGTACTTC. As protein: CASSLVAGGPEQYF. J is TRBJ2-7 and V is TRBV5-1; 9 bases align to TRBD2. Trimming at V came to 0 bases and at J to 6 bases, leaving 4 bases not matched to a gene. Germline loops: CDR1 SGHRS, CDR2 YFSETQ. The CDR3 covers 14 residues.

This clone appeared a single time. The chain recombines TRBV4-3 with TRBJ1-4, with TRBD1 matching over 7 bases. The CDR3 has 15 residues. With 1 base clipped from V and 3 bases from J, the junction kept 2 bases outside the gene matches. The germline gives CDR1 LGHNA, CDR2 YSLEER. CDR3: CASSQGTGPNEKLFF. CDR3 DNA: TGCGCCAGCAGCCAAGGGACAGGTCCTAATGAAAAACTGTTTTTT.

The chain employs TRBV4-3 and TRBJ2-5, with TRBD2 as a possible D gene (5 bases). CDR3 length: 17 amino acids. V was trimmed by 0 bases and J by 4 bases, leaving 18 bases between them. Germline V gene sequence: CDR1 LGHNA, CDR2 YSLEER. The CDR3 DNA reads TGCGCCAGCAGCCAAGATGAGGCGGGCCCTGGTGGAGAGACCCAGTACTTC. Its translation: CASSQDEAGPGGETQYF.

The chain links TRBV7-2 to TRBJ2-7; 12 positions agree with TRBD1. The junction had 15 bases not matched to a gene; V was cut back by 2 bases and J by 4 bases. Germline V lookup: CDR1 SGHTA, CDR2 FQGNSA. The CDR3 spans 19 residues. The CDR3 loop is CASSLSSRSGTGGVYEQYF. The CDR3 DNA sequence: TGTGCCAGCAGCTTATCATCTCGCTCGGGGACAGGGGGCGTTTACGAGCAGTACTTC.

The rearrangement links TRBV30 to TRBJ1-6; 10 nucleotides agree with TRBD1. V shed 2 bases and J 9 bases; nucleotides not matched to a gene: 4. Germline V gives CDR1 GTSNPN, CDR2 SVGIG (reference sequence). The CDR3 is 14 residues long. Here the CDR3 reads CAWSMDRGASPLHF. The CDR3 region has the DNA TGTGCCTGGAGTATGGACAGGGGGGCTTCACCCCTCCACTTT. Full variable domain (missing parts from reference TRBV30 and TRBJ1-6): SQTIHQWPATLVQPVGSPLSLECTVEGTSNPNLYWYRQAAGRGLQLLFYSVGIGQISSEVPQNLSASRPQDRQFILSSKKLLLSDSGFYLCAWSMDRGASPLHFGNGTRLTVT.

This rearrangement joins TRBV19 to TRBJ2-2; D remains ambiguous. The V end lost 3 bases, the J end lost 2 bases, and 7 bases lay between the germline ends. Germline lookup yields CDR1 LNHDA and CDR2 SQIVND (reference sequence). The CDR3 consists of 14 residues. The CDR3 is CASSMGLNTGELFF. In nucleotides, the CDR3 is TGTGCCAGTAGTATGGGCCTTAACACCGGGGAGCTGTTTTTT. Using reference TRBV19 and TRBJ2-2 for the parts outside the CDR3, the full variable domain is DGGITQSPKYLFRKEGQNVTLSCEQNLNHDAMYWYRQDPGQGLRLIYYSQIVNDFQKGDIAEGYSVSREKKESFPLTVTSAQKNPTAFYLCASSMGLNTGELFFGEGSRLTVL.

This clone was observed many times. V usage is TRBV18 and J usage is TRBJ2-1, with 9 bases matching TRBD1. V was pared by 6 bases and J by 3 bases, with 6 bases of the junction left unmatched. The CDR3 sequence is 15 residues long. CDR1 KGHSH and CDR2 LQKENI come from the germline V gene. The CDR3 is CASSLTGGDYNEQFF. Written as DNA, the CDR3 is TGTGCCAGCTCGCTTACAGGGGGCGACTACAATGAGCAGTTCTTC.

The chain combines TRBV9 with TRBJ2-7; D unresolved. This CDR3 has 11 residues. CDR1 SGDLS and CDR2 YYNGEE come from the germline V gene. Trimming stripped 7 bases from V and 1 base from J, with 6 bases between. CDR3 loop: CASFRSYEQYF. For the CDR3, the DNA is TGTGCCAGCTTTAGATCCTACGAGCAGTACTTC.

This chain connects TRBV5-8 to TRBJ2-5; 8 bases are a match to TRBD1. The CDR3 runs to 14 residues. CDR1 is SGHTS and CDR2 is YDEGEE in the germline V gene. V shed 4 bases and J 2 bases; nucleotides not matched to a gene: 4. This CDR3 is CASSVDRGQETQYF. The CDR3 DNA sequence: TGTGCCAGCAGCGTTGACAGGGGTCAAGAGACCCAGTACTTC.